These 26 T cell receptor beta chains share one sample of origin, sequenced in a study of PD-1 blockade in classical Hodgkin lymphoma. Each patient experienced a relapse that followed autologous stem cell transplantation, and brentuximab vedotin exposure varied. The repertoire was sequenced with immunoSEQ multiplex PCR; TCRdb's copy has only in-frame clones and lacks some. Of 80,000 to 100,000 clones in the sample, more than 90% are singletons; the top ten hold over 2.5%. Sequenced material: peripheral blood mononuclear cells (PBMCs), taken at baseline. The source of these receptors is a human donor with classical Hodgkin lymphoma.

The chain carries TRBV4-1 and TRBJ2-5, with 11 nucleotides matching TRBD2. The germline V gene has CDR1 MGHRA and CDR2 YSYEKL. Trimming cost V 4 bases and J 4 bases; bases outside gene matches: 14. The CDR3 is made up of 18 amino acids. The CDR3, as DNA: TGCGCCAGCAGCCCCGTCAGGACTAGCGGGTGGGCCCCAGAGACCCAGTACTTC. Translating gives CASSPVRTSGWAPETQYF.

V usage is TRBV4-1 and J usage is TRBJ2-3, with D uncertain. V dropped 4 bases and J dropped 6 bases, with 14 bases sitting between them. CDR3 length: 14 residues. The germline V gene has CDR1 MGHRA and CDR2 YSYEKL. The CDR3 here is CASSLPTRADTQYF. CDR3 DNA: TGCGCCAGCAGCCTACCGACCCGAGCCGATACGCAGTATTTT.

The rearrangement links TRBV6-5 to TRBJ2-7; TRBD1 matches at 8 bases. V was clipped by 2 bases and J by 3 bases; unmatched bases: 0. The CDR3 sequence is 13 residues long. CDR1 MNHEY and CDR2 SVGAGI come from the germline V gene. The CDR3 sequence is CASSYGTGYEQYF. The CDR3 region has the DNA TGTGCCAGCAGTTACGGGACAGGCTACGAGCAGTACTTC.

The V and J genes are TRBV14 and TRBJ2-5; D perhaps matches TRBD2 (5 bases). V lost 3 bases and J lost 4, with 18 bases in between. This CDR3 comprises 16 residues. The germline V gene has CDR1 SGHDN and CDR2 FVKESK. The CDR3 reads CASSHPRYGGLETQYF. In DNA form, the CDR3 reads TGTGCCAGCAGCCATCCGAGGTACGGCGGGTTAGAGACCCAGTACTTC. Filled out from reference TRBV14 and TRBJ2-5, the complete variable domain reads EAGVTQFPSHSVIEKGQTVTLRCDPISGHDNLYWYRRVMGKEIKFLLHFVKESKQDESGMPNNRFLAERTGGTYSTLKVQPAELEDSGVYFCASSHPRYGGLETQYFGPGTRLLVL.

The chain joins TRBV7-2 to TRBJ2-7, with D perhaps TRBD1 (5 bases). V was trimmed by 1 base and J by 2 bases, leaving 15 bases between them. The CDR3 length is 16 residues. Germline V lookup: CDR1 SGHTA, CDR2 FQGNSA. The DNA for the CDR3 is TGTGCCAGCAGCTTAGAACCCAGGGCAAAGGCCTACGAGCAGTACTTC. It translates to CASSLEPRAKAYEQYF.

The chain recombines TRBV27 with TRBJ2-2; 9 nucleotides line up with TRBD2. CDR3 size: 16 residues. The germline V gene encodes CDR1 MNHEY and CDR2 SMNVEV (reference sequence). V dropped 4 bases and J dropped 0; count of bases not matched to a gene: 3. The chain's CDR3 is CASSYPSGTNTGELFF. The DNA for the CDR3 is TGTGCCAGCAGTTACCCTAGCGGGACGAACACCGGGGAGCTGTTTTTT.

This clone is a singleton in its sample. The chain is built from TRBV28 and TRBJ1-4, with D hard to call. Germline V gives CDR1 MDHEN, CDR2 SYDVKM. The CDR3 totals 15 residues. Trimming took off 6 bases at V and 8 bases at J, with 19 bases between the two ends. CDR3 in amino acids: CASRPGDTREEKLFF. The CDR3 bases are TGTGCCAGCAGGCCGGGTGACACCCGCGAAGAAAAACTGTTTTTT.

The J gene is TRBJ2-1, the V gene TRBV28, with 13 bases matching TRBD2. The CDR3 runs to 17 residues. Trimming took 7 bases from V and 7 from J; bases not matched to a gene: 13. Germline V gives CDR1 MDHEN, CDR2 SYDVKM. The CDR3 sequence: CASTGLAGRGLGNEQFF. CDR3 nucleotide sequence: TGTGCCAGCACGGGACTAGCGGGAAGGGGCCTTGGGAATGAGCAGTTCTTC.

The V and J genes are TRBV10-2 and TRBJ2-1; the D gene is possibly TRBD2 (5 bases). The CDR3 totals 12 residues. Per the germline V gene, CDR1 is WSHSY and CDR2 is SAAADI. V lost 8 bases and J lost 10, with 15 bases in between. Here the CDR3 reads CASVGSLPEQFF. The DNA for the CDR3 is TGCGCCAGCGTTGGGAGCCTACCAGAGCAGTTCTTC.

The V and J genes are TRBV11-2 and TRBJ2-1, with a possible D match to TRBD1 (6 bases). V lost 0 bases to trimming and J lost 3 bases, with 9 bases between them. CDR1 is SGHAT, CDR2 FQNNGV, per germline. CDR3 size: 15 residues. CDR3 coding DNA: TGTGCCAGCAGCTTAGACAGGGGAAGCTACAATGAGCAGTTCTTC. This sequence encodes CASSLDRGSYNEQFF. Using reference TRBV11-2 and TRBJ2-1 for the parts outside the CDR3, the full variable domain is EAGVAQSPRYKIIEKRQSVAFWCNPISGHATLYWYQQILGQGPKLLIQFQNNGVVDDSQLPKDRFSAERLKGVDSTLKIQPAKLEDSAVYLCASSLDRGSYNEQFFGPGTRLTVL.

This sequence joins TRBV27 and TRBJ1-2; D unclear. V was clipped by 7 bases and J by 2 bases, with 17 bases between them. Germline V gene sequence: CDR1 MNHEY, CDR2 SMNVEV (reference sequence). The CDR3 contains 15 residues. The CDR3 here is CASTPLERVNYGYTF. The CDR3 DNA is TGTGCCAGCACTCCTCTAGAGAGAGTGAACTATGGCTACACCTTC.

About this clone: One end of the junction varies from germline; a read error may be responsible. The DNA of the CDR3 is TGTGCTAGCAGTTCTGGACTAGCGGGAGGGGCAGATACGCAGTATTTT. It yields the protein CASSSGLAGGADTQYF. The gene calls are TRBV7-7 and TRBJ2-3, with 15 bases identical to TRBD2. The V gene's germline CDR1 is SSHAT and CDR2 FNYEAQ (reference sequence). The CDR3 extends over 16 amino acids.

This rearrangement joins TRBV7-8 to TRBJ2-1, with TRBD2 matching over 7 bases. V dropped 1 base and J dropped 6; count of bases not matched to a gene: 6. Germline lookup yields CDR1 SGHVS and CDR2 FQNEAQ. The CDR3 is 15 residues long. In DNA, the CDR3 is TGTGCCAGCAGCTTAGGGCCCGGGACTATCAATGAGCAGTTCTTC. Its translation: CASSLGPGTINEQFF.

The chain recombines TRBV19 with TRBJ2-2; D is possibly TRBD2 (5 bases). Germline V CDR1 and CDR2: LNHDA, SQIVND (reference sequence). V was trimmed by 1 base and J by 4 bases, leaving 10 bases between them. The CDR3 has 15 residues. The CDR3 bases are TGTGCCAGTAGTATAGTTAGCGTACGCACCGGGGAGCTGTTTTTT. This sequence encodes CASSIVSVRTGELFF. The entire variable domain, with the rest obtained from reference TRBV19 and TRBJ2-2, is as follows: DGGITQSPKYLFRKEGQNVTLSCEQNLNHDAMYWYRQDPGQGLRLIYYSQIVNDFQKGDIAEGYSVSREKKESFPLTVTSAQKNPTAFYLCASSIVSVRTGELFFGEGSRLTVL.

This chain links TRBV5-6 with TRBJ1-1; D gene ambiguous. This CDR3 is 14 amino acids long. The V and J ends lost 0 bases and 1 base respectively, with 7 bases between them. CDR1 and CDR2 (germline): SGHDT, YYEEEE. The CDR3 DNA is TGTGCCAGCAGCTTGGCAGGACGGAACACTGAAGCTTTCTTT. Protein sequence: CASSLAGRNTEAFF.

This clone was seen more than once but under ten times. The rearrangement links TRBV29-1 to TRBJ1-4; D is perhaps TRBD1 (6 bases). There are 12 residues in the CDR3. Germline values: CDR1 SQVTM, CDR2 ANQGSEA. Trimming left V 6 bases short and J 10 bases short, with 15 bases between. CDR3 amino acids: CSVLTGKGKLFF. The CDR3 bases are TGCAGCGTCCTTACAGGGAAGGGAAAACTGTTTTTT. Complete variable domain (other parts from reference TRBV29-1 and TRBJ1-4): SAVISQKPSRDICQRGTSLTIQCQVDSQVTMMFWYRQQPGQSLTLIATANQGSEATYESGFVIDKFPISRPNLTFSTLTVSNMSPEDSSIYLCSVLTGKGKLFFGSGTQLSVL.

This clone was detected only once. The chain combines TRBV6-1 with TRBJ1-3; D ambiguous. Trimming took 2 bases from V and 2 from J, leaving 10 bases between them. CDR1 is MNHNS and CDR2 is SASEGT in the germline V gene. The CDR3 totals 15 residues. The CDR3 DNA reads as TGTGCCAGCAGTGAACGCGGGAGCGCTGGAAACACCATATATTTT. Amino acids: CASSERGSAGNTIYF.

The rearrangement joins TRBV4-1 to TRBJ2-2; 9 positions match TRBD1. V lost 4 bases, J lost 1 base, and 22 bases stayed unmatched. In germline, CDR1 is MGHRA, CDR2 YSYEKL. This CDR3 has 22 amino acids. CDR3 bases: TGCGCCAGCAGCCCCTTAGGTAGGACAGGGGTAGGACCCAATAAGAACACCGGGGAGCTGTTTTTT. Protein product: CASSPLGRTGVGPNKNTGELFF.

The sample holds one count of this clone. The chain uses TRBV29-1 and TRBJ2-6; D tentatively fits TRBD1 or TRBD2 (6 bases each). Germline CDR1 SQVTM, CDR2 ANQGSEA. V lost 4 bases to trimming and J lost 3 bases, with 13 bases between them. This CDR3 has 15 amino acids. In nucleotides, the CDR3 is TGCAGCGTTGTTTCGGGGGCAGGTGGGGCCAACGTCCTGACTTTC. Translating it yields CSVVSGAGGANVLTF.

Written as DNA, the CDR3 is TGTGCCAGTAGTATTCAGGGCGCAACAGATACGCAGTATTTT. This codes for CASSIQGATDTQYF. V and J are TRBV19 and TRBJ2-3; D is perhaps TRBD1 (5 bases). The CDR3 has 14 amino acids. The germline gives CDR1 LNHDA, CDR2 SQIVND (reference sequence). Trimming stripped 3 bases from V and 3 bases from J, with 10 bases between.

V usage is TRBV27 and J usage is TRBJ2-5; 8 bases align to TRBD1. The CDR3 is made up of 14 amino acids. From germline, CDR1 is MNHEY and CDR2 SMNVEV (reference sequence). After removal of 6 bases from V and 7 bases from J, the junction contained 10 bases not matched to a gene. CDR3 coding DNA: TGTGCCAGCAGGCCTGAGACAGGGGACACGACCCAGTACTTC. Translated: CASRPETGDTTQYF.

The sample holds one count of this clone. The gene calls are TRBV28 and TRBJ2-7, with TRBD1 as a possible D gene (5 bases). Between the trimmed V and J ends, which lost 7 bases and 7 bases, there was a span of 23 bases. Germline CDR1 reads MDHEN; CDR2 reads SYDVKM. The CDR3 has 15 amino acids. The CDR3 loop reads CASTSSQAGLGEQYF. The CDR3 DNA reads TGTGCCAGCACATCGAGTCAGGCAGGGTTAGGGGAGCAGTACTTC.

The chain carries TRBV7-8 and TRBJ2-7; D gene ambiguous. The CDR3 runs 14 residues. The V gene lost 0 bases and the J gene lost 3 bases, with 9 bases spanning the gap. The germline V gene has CDR1 SGHVS and CDR2 FQNEAQ. For the CDR3, the DNA is TGTGCCAGCAGCTTAGCCCAGAGTTACTACGAGCAGTACTTC. Protein product: CASSLAQSYYEQYF.

V is TRBV29-1 and J is TRBJ2-7, with TRBD1 matching over 8 bases. The CDR3 totals 13 residues. The ends lost 6 bases at V and 0 bases at J; junction bases unmatched: 4. Germline CDR1 and CDR2: SQVTM and ANQGSEA. CDR3 coding DNA: TGCAGCGTCCGACAGGGGTCCTCCTACGAGCAGTACTTC. As protein: CSVRQGSSYEQYF.

The genes are TRBV5-4 and TRBJ2-7; 12 bases line up with TRBD2. Germline V gives CDR1 SGHNT, CDR2 YYREEE (reference sequence). V was pared by 4 bases and J by 0 bases, with 5 bases of the junction left unmatched. The CDR3 runs 16 residues. CDR3 sequence: CASSGGLAGHSYEQYF. In DNA, the CDR3 is TGTGCCAGCAGCGGGGGACTAGCGGGCCACTCCTACGAGCAGTACTTC.

This chain uses TRBV11-1 with TRBJ2-7, with D unclear. V was cut by 3 bases and J by 0 bases, with 9 bases left in between. CDR3 size: 14 residues. From germline, CDR1 is SGHAT and CDR2 FQDESV (reference sequence). Written as DNA, the CDR3 is TGTGCCAGCAGCTTCGCGGTTAGCTCCTACGAGCAGTACTTC. Its protein product is CASSFAVSSYEQYF.